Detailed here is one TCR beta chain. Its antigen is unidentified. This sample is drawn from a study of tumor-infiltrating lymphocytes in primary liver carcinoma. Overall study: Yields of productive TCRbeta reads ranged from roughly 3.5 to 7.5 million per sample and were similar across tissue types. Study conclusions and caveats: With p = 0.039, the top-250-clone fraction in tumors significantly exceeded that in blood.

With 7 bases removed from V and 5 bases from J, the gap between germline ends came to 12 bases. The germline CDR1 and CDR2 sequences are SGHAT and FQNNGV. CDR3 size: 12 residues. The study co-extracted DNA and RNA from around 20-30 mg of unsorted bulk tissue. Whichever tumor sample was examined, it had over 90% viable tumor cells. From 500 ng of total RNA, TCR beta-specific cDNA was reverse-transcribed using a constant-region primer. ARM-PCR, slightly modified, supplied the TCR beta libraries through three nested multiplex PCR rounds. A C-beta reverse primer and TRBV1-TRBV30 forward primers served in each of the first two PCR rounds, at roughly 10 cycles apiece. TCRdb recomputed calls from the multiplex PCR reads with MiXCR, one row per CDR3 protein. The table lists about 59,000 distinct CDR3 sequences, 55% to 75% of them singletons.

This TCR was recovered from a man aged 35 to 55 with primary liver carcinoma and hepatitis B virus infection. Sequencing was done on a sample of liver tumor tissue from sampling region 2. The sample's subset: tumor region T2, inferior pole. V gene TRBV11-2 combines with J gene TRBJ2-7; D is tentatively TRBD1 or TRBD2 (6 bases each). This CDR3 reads CASNPGGHEQYF. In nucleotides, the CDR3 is TGTGCCAGCAATCCCGGGGGCCACGAGCAGTACTTC.